The 25 T cell receptor beta chains given below trace back to one sample, sequenced in a study of memory CD4+ T cells and cytomegalovirus serostatus. Sequencing was performed with immunoSEQ multiplex PCR; in TCRdb, only in-frame clones are kept and a portion is missing. The data hold 50,000 to 65,000 clones, with about 68% observed a single time. The sort gate was single viable CD3+CD4+CD8-CD45RO+ cells for memory CD4+ T cells. Source material: memory CD4+ T cells from blood. All receptors derive from an adult in good health and CMV-seropositive.

V usage is TRBV28 and J usage is TRBJ2-7; perhaps TRBD2 as D (5 bases). V dropped 4 bases and J dropped 7 bases, with 14 bases sitting between them. Germline lookup yields CDR1 MDHEN and CDR2 SYDVKM. The CDR3 spans 13 residues. CDR3 loop: CASSSGLFGEQYF. The CDR3 region has the DNA TGTGCCAGCAGTTCAGGACTCTTCGGGGAGCAGTACTTC.

The rearrangement uses TRBV27 and TRBJ2-1; 7 bases agree with TRBD1. Germline V gene data show CDR1 as MNHEY and CDR2 as SMNVEV (reference sequence). V trimming: 3 bases; J trimming: 4 bases; junction bases outside the gene matches: 6. There are 15 residues in the CDR3. The CDR3 reads CASSFLGTEYNEQFF. The CDR3 DNA is TGTGCCAGCAGTTTCCTCGGGACAGAATACAATGAGCAGTTCTTC.

The chain couples TRBV30 to TRBJ2-7; D may be TRBD1 (7 bases). The germline gives CDR1 GTSNPN, CDR2 SVGIG (reference sequence). V shed 3 bases and J shed 2 bases, with 11 bases lying between them. The CDR3 runs to 13 residues. Written as DNA, the CDR3 is TGTGCCTGGAGCAGGGGGGCGACCTACGAGCAGTACTTC. Translating gives CAWSRGATYEQYF.

The CDR3 DNA sequence: TGTGCCAGCAGTTTATACAGTTCCTATGGCTACACCTTC. Its protein product is CASSLYSSYGYTF. The gene calls are TRBV28 and TRBJ1-2; no clear D. The germline V and J ends were trimmed by 1 base and 4 bases, with 7 bases remaining between them. Germline CDR1 reads MDHEN; CDR2 reads SYDVKM. The CDR3 is 13 amino acids.

This rearrangement joins TRBV18 to TRBJ2-7; 7 nucleotides match TRBD1. Germline V CDR1 and CDR2: KGHSH, LQKENI. V lost 3 bases to trimming and J lost 2 bases; unmatched junction nucleotides: 7. The CDR3 length is 15 residues. This chain's CDR3 is CASSPQGDPTYEQYV. CDR3 DNA: TGTGCCAGCTCACCTCAGGGGGATCCTACCTACGAGCAGTACGTC.

The chain couples TRBV5-1 to TRBJ2-2; D is ambiguous. V lost 7 bases and J 1 base, leaving 5 bases between the germline ends. This CDR3 is 12 amino acids long. Germline CDR1 is SGHRS and CDR2 is YFSETQ. CDR3 residues: CASGENTGELFF. CDR3 DNA: TGCGCCAGCGGGGAGAACACCGGGGAGCTGTTTTTT.

The chain recombines TRBV30 with TRBJ1-3; 8 nucleotides line up with TRBD1. Germline CDR1 GTSNPN, CDR2 SVGIG (reference sequence). V lost 7 bases and J lost 0; bases outside the gene matches: 2. This CDR3 is built from 13 residues. The CDR3 loop reads CALTGGSGNTIYF. CDR3 bases: TGTGCCTTAACAGGGGGCTCTGGAAACACCATATATTTT. Filled out from reference TRBV30 and TRBJ1-3, the complete variable domain reads SQTIHQWPATLVQPVGSPLSLECTVEGTSNPNLYWYRQAAGRGLQLLFYSVGIGQISSEVPQNLSASRPQDRQFILSSKKLLLSDSGFYLCALTGGSGNTIYFGEGSWLTVV.

This rearrangement joins TRBV27 to TRBJ1-5; D is uncertain. Trimming removed 2 bases at V and 8 bases at J, with 13 bases between. The germline gives CDR1 MNHEY, CDR2 SMNVEV (reference sequence). This CDR3 is built from 14 residues. In DNA, the CDR3 is TGTGCCAGCAGTTTAATCGCGGGGTACAAGCCCCAGCATTTT. Translating it yields CASSLIAGYKPQHF.

J is TRBJ2-3 and V is TRBV7-7; D unclear. This CDR3 has 14 amino acids. Germline V gene lookup returns CDR1 SSHAT and CDR2 FNYEAQ (reference sequence). The V gene lost 5 bases and the J gene lost 4 bases, with 13 bases spanning the gap. The CDR3 region has the DNA TGTGCCAGCAGCCCCGACATCTTAGCAGATACGCAGTATTTT. The encoded protein is CASSPDILADTQYF.

CDR3 residues: CASSDVGYEQYF. The CDR3 nucleotides are TGTGCCAGCAGTGATGTCGGATACGAGCAGTACTTC. The gene calls are TRBV6-1 and TRBJ2-7; D not resolved. In germline, CDR1 is MNHNS, CDR2 SASEGT. Between the trimmed V and J ends, which lost 3 bases and 4 bases, there was a span of 7 bases. The CDR3 contains 12 residues.

The gene calls are TRBV15 and TRBJ1-4, with TRBD1 matching 9 bases. The CDR3 has 15 residues. V shed 1 base and J 8 bases; nucleotides not matched to a gene: 5. CDR1 is LNHNV and CDR2 is YYDKDF in the germline V gene (reference sequence). The CDR3 DNA is TGTGCCACCAGCAGAGGGGACAGGGACCTAGAAAAACTGTTTTTT. Encoded protein: CATSRGDRDLEKLFF.

The chain carries TRBV18 and TRBJ2-7; D uncertain. Per the germline V gene, CDR1 is KGHSH and CDR2 is LQKENI. V lost 2 bases and J 4 bases, leaving 9 bases between the germline ends. CDR3 length: 13 amino acids. The CDR3 nucleotides are TGTGCCAGCTCACCAACTGCGTGGTACGAGCAGTACTTC. It encodes CASSPTAWYEQYF. Filled out from reference TRBV18 and TRBJ2-7, the complete variable domain reads NAGVMQNPRHLVRRRGQEARLRCSPMKGHSHVYWYRQLPEEGLKFMVYLQKENIIDESGMPKERFSAEFPKEGPSILRIQQVVRGDSAAYFCASSPTAWYEQYFGPGTRLTVT.

The V call is TRBV2, the J call TRBJ2-1; D call uncertain. V was clipped by 4 bases and J by 5 bases, with 9 bases between them. This CDR3 comprises 13 residues. The V gene's germline CDR1 is SNHLY and CDR2 FYNNEI. The CDR3 coding sequence is TGTGCCAGCAGTGCGTTGCCAAACAATGAGCAGTTCTTC. Residues: CASSALPNNEQFF.

This sequence joins TRBV4-2 and TRBJ2-3; D gene ambiguous. This CDR3 has 16 residues. Germline V gene data show CDR1 as LGHNA and CDR2 as YNFKEQ. Trimming shortened V by 0 bases and J by 0 bases, and 10 bases separated the two germline ends. This CDR3 reads CASSQEIGRSTDTQYF. The CDR3 region has the DNA TGTGCCAGCAGCCAAGAAATAGGGCGGAGCACAGATACGCAGTATTTT.

The rearrangement links TRBV2 to TRBJ1-2; 8 bases are a match to TRBD1. Trimming cost V 5 bases and J 4 bases; bases outside gene matches: 9. Germline V lookup: CDR1 SNHLY, CDR2 FYNNEI. The CDR3 totals 15 residues. DNA of the CDR3: TGTGCCAGCAGTAATCCCATGGGGACAGGCTATGGCTACACCTTC. It yields the protein CASSNPMGTGYGYTF.

The chain has TRBV19 and TRBJ2-3; TRBD2 matches at 8 bases. The CDR3 length is 15 residues. From germline, CDR1 is LNHDA and CDR2 SQIVND (reference sequence). The trim removed 3 bases at V and 5 bases at J, leaving 7 bases unmatched. CDR3 bases: TGTGCCAGTAGTATGTCCCTCGCGGGAGGAGATACGCAGTATTTT. Translated, it gives CASSMSLAGGDTQYF. Drawing the rest from reference TRBV19 and TRBJ2-3, the complete variable domain is DGGITQSPKYLFRKEGQNVTLSCEQNLNHDAMYWYRQDPGQGLRLIYYSQIVNDFQKGDIAEGYSVSREKKESFPLTVTSAQKNPTAFYLCASSMSLAGGDTQYFGPGTRLTVL.

The CDR3 coding sequence is TGCGCCAGCAGCTCAGTGTCCGGGACTAGCGCAGAGACCCAGTACTTC. Its translation: CASSSVSGTSAETQYF. J is TRBJ2-5 and V is TRBV4-1, with 10 positions matching TRBD2. Germline loops: CDR1 MGHRA, CDR2 YSYEKL. V trimming: 5 bases; J trimming: 4 bases; junction bases outside the gene matches: 10. The CDR3 totals 16 residues.

The DNA of the CDR3 is TGCAGCGCGGGGGACCTCAGCTCCTACGAGCAGTACTTC. Protein: CSAGDLSSYEQYF. This chain joins TRBV29-1 and TRBJ2-7; TRBD2 is a possible D gene (6 bases). The germline V gene has CDR1 SQVTM and CDR2 ANQGSEA. V was trimmed by 7 bases and J by 0 bases, leaving 13 bases between them. CDR3 size: 13 residues.

The V call is TRBV4-3, the J call TRBJ2-1; TRBD2 might be the D (6 bases). V was pared by 0 bases and J by 14 bases, with 14 bases between. The CDR3 extends over 13 amino acids. From germline, CDR1 is LGHNA and CDR2 YSLEER. CDR3 in amino acids: CASSQDSRGGEFF. The CDR3 DNA is TGCGCCAGCAGCCAAGATTCGCGGGGCGGAGAGTTCTTC.

This rearrangement joins TRBV4-2 to TRBJ1-3; D unresolved. Germline V CDR1 and CDR2: LGHNA, YNFKEQ. CDR3 length: 13 residues. V lost 0 bases to trimming and J lost 13 bases, with 13 bases between them. CDR3 amino acids: CASSQDRETRIYF. CDR3 coding DNA: TGTGCCAGCAGCCAAGATCGCGAGACACGGATATATTTT.

This clone occurred a few times. In DNA, the CDR3 is TGTGCCAGCAGAAAAGGGGGGGGAGGGGAGCAGTACTTC. Encoded protein: CASRKGGGGEQYF. The chain uses TRBV6-5 and TRBJ2-7; possibly TRBD2 for D (7 bases). Deletions cut 6 bases from V and 7 bases from J, with 16 bases between. Germline assignment: CDR1 MNHEY and CDR2 SVGAGI. This CDR3 has 13 residues.

This chain uses TRBV9 with TRBJ2-4; TRBD1 agrees at 8 bases. This CDR3 has 15 amino acids. Trimming took 4 bases from V and 7 from J; bases not matched to a gene: 10. Germline V gene data show CDR1 as SGDLS and CDR2 as YYNGEE. The CDR3 loop reads CASSRDAGGLNIQYF. The CDR3 DNA reads as TGTGCCAGCAGCCGCGATGCAGGGGGCTTGAACATTCAGTACTTC.

The chain combines TRBV21-1 with TRBJ2-7; TRBD1 is taken as the D call from the table, unchecked against the DNA. TRBV21-1 is a pseudogene locus. The length of the CDR3 is 15 residues. The CDR3 coding sequence is TGTGCCAGCAGCAAAAAATGGACAGGACCTTACGAGCAGTACGTC. Amino acid sequence: CASSKKWTGPYEQYV.

J is TRBJ1-2 and V is TRBV7-8; D is undetermined. The CDR3 runs 15 residues. Trimming left V 0 bases short and J 5 bases short, with 13 bases between. Germline CDR1 and CDR2: SGHVS and FQNEAQ. Here the CDR3 reads CASSLAQSLVYGYTF. The CDR3 nucleotides are TGTGCCAGCAGCTTAGCACAGTCCCTAGTATATGGCTACACCTTC.

The J gene is TRBJ1-3, the V gene TRBV5-1; no firm D call. The V and J ends lost 4 bases and 0 bases respectively, with 8 bases between them. The CDR3 is 14 amino acids. From germline, CDR1 is SGHRS and CDR2 YFSETQ. This CDR3 reads CASSESSSGNTIYF. CDR3 coding DNA: TGCGCCAGCAGCGAGTCTAGCTCTGGAAACACCATATATTTT.